This T cell receptor (beta chain) was recovered during a study of blood T cell repertoires in COVID-19. Here immunoSEQ multiplex PCR was the method, and the copy in TCRdb shows in-frame clones only, minus some. Among just under 150,000 clones listed, approximately 80% were seen once. The sequencing sample was made of peripheral blood. This TCR derives from a human donor in a cohort sampled during active COVID-19.

The CDR3 DNA reads as TGCAGCGTTGGAGGGGGCCACGAGCAGTACTTC. This gives the protein CSVGGGHEQYF. The rearrangement links TRBV29-1 to TRBJ2-7, with TRBD1 identical over 7 bases. Germline V gene sequence: CDR1 SQVTM, CDR2 ANQGSEA. The CDR3 has 11 residues. Losses at the gene ends were 4 bases for V and 5 bases for J; bases not matched to a gene: 2.